Only one count was recorded for the clone carrying this T cell receptor beta chain. The CDR3 spans 15 residues. Germline CDR1 and CDR2: MDHEN and SYDVKM. Trimming stripped 5 bases from V and 5 bases from J, with 17 bases between. The record originates from a study of blood T cell repertoires in COVID-19. Study at large: In each case, the material was cDNA or gDNA derived from T cells, B-cell-depleted T cells, or PBMCs.

Produced via immunoSEQ multiplex PCR; TCRdb's table is partial and in-frame only. The sample records some 150,000 clones, about 86% being singletons. Sample: peripheral blood. The TCR was taken from a woman between 50 and 59 years old with active or convalescent COVID-19. The rearrangement links TRBV28 to TRBJ2-3; maybe TRBD2 (6 bases). DNA for the CDR3: TGTGCCAGCAGTCTCCTCGGGACTGGGGGAGATACGCAGTATTTT. Translated: CASSLLGTGGDTQYF. Filled out from reference TRBV28 and TRBJ2-3, the complete variable domain reads DVKVTQSSRYLVKRTGEKVFLECVQDMDHENMFWYRQDPGLGLRLIYFSYDVKMKEKGDIPEGYSVSREKKERFSLILESASTNQTSMYLCASSLLGTGGDTQYFGPGTRLTVL.